The rows below give T cell receptor beta chains drawn from one sample of a study of shared clonotypes between healthy human individuals. The data were produced by immunoSEQ multiplex PCR, yet TCRdb's version contains in-frame clones alone and is incomplete. The table lists fewer than 1.6 million clones, 98% to 99% of them singletons. The sequencing sample was made of naive CD4+ T cells sorted from blood. The receptors come from a man aged 25-40 years in good health. Both conserved end residues are part of each CDR3. D genes are given only for firm matches. Size is omitted from some rows. Given values are once, few, many or a class for expanded clones.

>TRBJ2-7|NA|TRBV10-1|few
CASSESVTYEQYF
TGCGCCAGCAGTGAGTCGGTCACCTACGAGCAGTACTTC
>TRBJ1-1|NA|TRBV29-1|NA
CSVAAGYPNTEAFF
TGCAGCGTTGCGGCAGGGTACCCGAACACTGAAGCTTTCTTT
>TRBJ2-3|NA|TRBV28|NA
CASSPAGWKSTDTQYF
TGTGCCAGCAGTCCCGCCGGCTGGAAAAGCACAGATACGCAGTATTTT
>TRBJ2-5|NA|TRBV5-1|NA
CASSLGTNQGETQYF
TGCGCCAGCAGCCTAGGGACAAACCAAGGAGAAACCCAGTACTTC
>TRBJ2-5|NA|TRBV18|NA
CASSAARSDQETQYF
TGTGCCAGCTCGGCCGCGAGGAGCGACCAAGAGACCCAGTACTTC
>TRBJ1-4|NA|TRBV4-1|NA
CASSQDMGGHRSATNEKLFF
TGCGCCAGCAGCCAAGATATGGGGGGGCACAGATCCGCAACTAATGAAAAACTGTTTTTT
>TRBJ1-1|NA|TRBV7-8|NA
CASSLVGETEAFF
TGTGCCAGCAGCTTAGTGGGGGAGACTGAAGCTTTCTTT
>TRBJ2-1|NA|TRBV29-1|NA
CSVSTGKGYNEQFF
TGCAGCGTGAGCACAGGGAAGGGCTACAATGAGCAGTTCTTC
>TRBJ1-1|NA|TRBV27|NA
CASRSLVTNTEAFF
TGTGCCAGCCGTTCCTTGGTTACGAACACTGAAGCTTTCTTT
>TRBJ2-7|TRBD2|TRBV19|once
CASSIGVSGTSSYEQYF
TGTGCCAGTAGTATTGGGGTCTCGGGGACTAGCTCCTACGAGCAGTACTTC
>TRBJ2-7|TRBD2|TRBV28|NA
CASSAGTSGMYEQYF
TGTGCCAGCAGTGCCGGGACTAGCGGGATGTACGAGCAGTACTTC
>TRBJ2-2|NA|TRBV4-3|NA
CASSQDGGGPGELFF
TGCGCCAGCAGCCAAGATGGAGGAGGCCCCGGGGAGCTGTTTTTT
>TRBJ2-2|NA|TRBV9|NA
CASGLRGPTDTGELFF
TGTGCCAGCGGCCTCAGGGGACCTACAGACACCGGGGAGCTGTTTTTT
>TRBJ2-5|NA|TRBV29-1|NA
CSFGGPIQETQYF
TGCAGCTTCGGGGGACCGATCCAAGAGACCCAGTACTTC
>TRBJ2-1|TRBD2|TRBV4-1|NA
CASRRGTRGTLNEQFF
TGCGCCAGCAGACGAGGGACTAGGGGTACTCTCAATGAGCAGTTCTTC
>TRBJ1-1|TRBD1|TRBV11-3|NA
CASSHRDSEAFF
TGTGCCAGCAGCCACCGGGACAGTGAAGCTTTCTTT
>TRBJ1-4|NA|TRBV18|NA
CASSPRRTAYEKLFF
TGTGCCAGCTCACCTAGACGGACGGCGTATGAAAAACTGTTTTTT
>TRBJ1-5|TRBD1|TRBV7-9|few
CASSLFSRGLSGNQPQHF
TGTGCCAGCAGCTTATTCTCCAGGGGGCTTTCGGGCAATCAGCCCCAGCATTTT
>TRBJ2-3|NA|TRBV11-1|NA
CASSFQNTDTQYF
TGTGCCAGCAGCTTCCAGAACACAGATACGCAGTATTTT
>TRBJ2-3|NA|TRBV5-4|NA
CASSSVLDSDTQYF
TGTGCCAGCAGCTCCGTCCTTGACTCAGATACGCAGTATTTT
>TRBJ2-2|NA|TRBV7-7|NA
CASSRDGELFF
TGTGCCAGCAGCCGTGACGGGGAGCTGTTTTTT
>TRBJ2-7|TRBD1|TRBV25-1|NA
CASSEPGQSSYEQYF
TGTGCCAGCAGTGAACCGGGACAGAGCTCCTACGAGCAGTACTTC
>TRBJ2-7|TRBD2|TRBV7-2|NA
CASSWRTSGRGREQYF
TGTGCCAGCAGCTGGCGGACTAGCGGGAGAGGACGCGAGCAGTACTTC
>TRBJ1-5|TRBD1|TRBV7-2|once
CASSLQLTGGDQPQHF
TGTGCCAGCAGCTTACAACTGACAGGGGGCGATCAGCCCCAGCATTTT
>TRBJ2-5|NA|TRBV28|NA
CASSLRTGETQYF
TGTGCCAGCAGTTTACGGACCGGGGAGACCCAGTACTTC
>TRBJ2-1|TRBD2|TRBV5-4|NA
CASSLSGRAQFF
TGTGCCAGCAGTCTTAGCGGGAGGGCCCAGTTCTTC
>TRBJ2-5|NA|TRBV5-4|once
CASSSGAGDGTQYF
TGTGCCAGCAGCTCGGGGGCGGGAGATGGGACCCAGTACTTC
>TRBJ1-1|TRBD1|TRBV30|NA
CAWSALTGGTEAFF
TGTGCCTGGAGTGCCCTAACAGGGGGCACTGAAGCTTTCTTT